One sample yielded the 6 T cell receptor beta chains listed below, sequenced in a study of blood T cells in healthy people across ages. For the second PCR, which ran for about 7 to 11 cycles, a sample-barcoded 5' primer and a J-beta primer mix were used. Each CDR3 protein gets one entry after TCRdb re-called the 5' RACE reads with MiXCR. The sample has about 1,400,000 distinct CDR3 sequences; about 40% are singletons. Sequenced sample: blood. The receptors come from a young woman in good health.

The V call is TRBV4-1, the J call TRBJ2-7; 7 bases align to TRBD1. V lost 5 bases to trimming and J lost 7 bases; unmatched junction nucleotides: 14. CDR3 length: 15 residues. The germline CDR1 and CDR2 sequences are MGHRA and YSYEKL. The CDR3 here is CASSVRQGVGSEQYF. The CDR3 bases are TGCGCCAGCAGCGTACGGCAGGGGGTGGGAAGTGAGCAGTACTTC.

The chain's CDR3 is CSAPPNSGGYEQYF. Written as DNA, the CDR3 is TGCAGTGCTCCACCAAATAGCGGGGGTTACGAGCAGTACTTC. V usage is TRBV20-1 and J usage is TRBJ2-7; 9 nucleotides match TRBD2. The trim removed 5 bases at V and 4 bases at J, leaving 9 bases unmatched. The CDR3 is 14 residues long. Germline-derived CDR1 and CDR2 are DFQATT and SNEGSKA (reference sequence).

Turning to this clonotype: A junction boundary mismatches the germline segment, possibly from a read error. This rearrangement joins TRBV2 to TRBJ2-3; D might be TRBD1 (5 bases). There are 15 residues in the CDR3. From germline, CDR1 is SNHLY and CDR2 FYNNEI. The CDR3 region is CASGEGQGRSDTQYF. The DNA of the CDR3 is TGTGCCAGCGGTGAAGGGCAGGGAAGGTCAGATACGCAGTATTTT.

J is TRBJ2-5 and V is TRBV7-9, with 9 bases matching TRBD1. V lost 8 bases and J lost 1; bases outside the gene matches: 2. CDR1 and CDR2 (germline): SEHNR, FQNEAQ (reference sequence). The CDR3 extends over 13 amino acids. CDR3 nucleotides: TGTGCCAGCCAGGACAGGGGCCAAGAGACCCAGTACTTC. Its protein is CASQDRGQETQYF.

In its sample, this clonotype was seen a few times. The chain links TRBV12-3 or TRBV12-4 to TRBJ2-7; 11 bases align to TRBD2. The CDR3 spans 14 residues. J was trimmed by 6 bases and V by 9 bases; bases with no gene match: 10. The CDR3 region is CASRSGRALGEQYF. CDR3 coding DNA: TGTGCCAGTCGTAGCGGGAGGGCCTTAGGCGAGCAGTACTTC.

This clonotype was found a few times. CDR3 sequence reads: CASSDSRRAMVYGEQFF. CDR3 coding DNA: TGTGCCAGCAGTGATTCTCGGAGGGCTATGGTCTATGGTGAGCAGTTCTTC. The chain uses TRBV2 and TRBJ2-1, with D perhaps matching TRBD2 (6 bases). CDR3 length: 17 residues. Germline values: CDR1 SNHLY, CDR2 FYNNEI. Trimming pared 3 bases from V and 9 bases from J, leaving 24 bases between.